These 17 T cell receptor beta chains share one sample of origin, sequenced in a study of cytomegalovirus exposure and HLA in healthy donors. The method was immunoSEQ multiplex PCR; TCRdb's version includes in-frame clones alone and lacks a portion of them. The sample carries around 160,000 clones, under 95% recorded once. The sample was PBMCs. All receptors come from a woman aged 18-29 years in good health and CMV-seropositive.

In the case of this clone: Other DNA sequences in the same sample also yield this CDR3. This sequence joins TRBV6-6 and TRBJ1-5; D is unclear. Between the trimmed V and J ends, which lost 6 bases and 7 bases, there was a span of 19 bases. The CDR3 loop spans 15 amino acids. Germline CDR1 is MNHNY and CDR2 is SVGAGI (reference sequence). CDR3 sequence: CASSPRTEGNQPQHF. The DNA for the CDR3 is TGTGCCAGCAGCCCGAGGACGGAGGGAAACCAGCCCCAGCATTTT.

This rearrangement joins TRBV29-1 to TRBJ2-2; 7 bases align to TRBD2. This CDR3 has 15 amino acids. CDR1 and CDR2 from the germline V gene are SQVTM and ANQGSEA. The J segment lost 1 base and the V segment lost 5 bases, leaving 7 bases of the junction unmatched. CDR3: CSVRIAGQNTGELFF. The CDR3 DNA sequence: TGCAGCGTTCGGATAGCGGGTCAGAACACCGGGGAGCTGTTTTTT.

The chain links TRBV5-4 to TRBJ1-1; possibly TRBD1 for D (5 bases). Trimming shortened V by 0 bases and J by 6 bases, and 15 bases separated the two germline ends. Germline CDR1 and CDR2: SGHNT and YYREEE (reference sequence). The CDR3 is made up of 15 amino acids. The CDR3 loop reads CASSLEPGKRPEAFF. The CDR3 bases are TGTGCCAGCAGCTTGGAGCCAGGGAAAAGGCCTGAAGCTTTCTTT.

V and J are TRBV4-2 and TRBJ1-1; D call uncertain. Trimming left V 3 bases short and J 4 bases short, with 12 bases between. The CDR3 is made up of 14 amino acids. Germline-derived CDR1 and CDR2 are LGHNA and YNFKEQ. CDR3 residues: CASSQEDASTEAFF. The CDR3 DNA reads as TGTGCCAGCAGCCAGGAGGACGCGAGCACTGAAGCTTTCTTT.

The V gene is TRBV6-5, the J gene TRBJ1-2; TRBD1 agrees at 9 bases. The CDR3 is 14 residues long. Germline V CDR1 and CDR2: MNHEY, SVGAGI. V trimming: 8 bases; J trimming: 3 bases; junction bases outside the gene matches: 7. In DNA, the CDR3 is TGTGCCAGCGCCAAGGACAGGGGTTACTATGGCTACACCTTC. It yields the protein CASAKDRGYYGYTF.

V is TRBV29-1 and J is TRBJ1-1, with 7 bases aligning to TRBD1. This CDR3 has 13 residues. Germline V gives CDR1 SQVTM, CDR2 ANQGSEA. Trimming removed 7 bases from V and 5 bases from J; junction bases left unmatched: 10. CDR3 DNA: TGCAGCGGCCGACAGGGAGGAGATACTGAAGCTTTCTTT. It codes for CSGRQGGDTEAFF.

This clone was observed once. J is TRBJ1-1 and V is TRBV2, with 7 bases that match TRBD1. The germline V gene has CDR1 SNHLY and CDR2 FYNNEI. Germline trimming cut 5 bases from V and 4 bases from J; bases unmatched to any gene: 7. The CDR3 contains 14 residues. CDR3 in DNA: TGTGCCAGCAGTAATGACAGGGATAGCACTGAAGCTTTCTTT. It codes for CASSNDRDSTEAFF.

The rearrangement links TRBV6-6 to TRBJ1-4; 9 bases agree with TRBD1. Trimming cost V 7 bases and J 4 bases; bases outside gene matches: 7. The CDR3 length is 15 residues. CDR1 and CDR2 (germline): MNHNY, SVGAGI (reference sequence). CDR3 DNA: TGTGCCAGCATGACGGGACAGGGATTTAATGAAAAACTGTTTTTT. Translation gives CASMTGQGFNEKLFF.

This chain joins TRBV7-9 and TRBJ1-1; D is perhaps TRBD1 (5 bases). V was pared by 5 bases and J by 0 bases, with 10 bases between. There are 14 residues in the CDR3. Germline V CDR1 and CDR2: SEHNR, FQNEAQ (reference sequence). CDR3 residues: CASSPTGVNTEAFF. The CDR3 DNA is TGTGCCAGCAGCCCAACGGGGGTGAACACTGAAGCTTTCTTT.

The chain is built from TRBV6-1 and TRBJ1-2; D not resolved. The CDR3 has 17 residues. From germline, CDR1 is MNHNS and CDR2 SASEGT. The V gene lost 2 bases and the J gene lost 4 bases, with 20 bases spanning the gap. CDR3 sequence: CASSEMSGRPEGYGYTF. The DNA for the CDR3 is TGTGCCAGCAGTGAAATGTCAGGAAGGCCCGAGGGCTATGGCTACACCTTC.

The rearrangement uses TRBV2 and TRBJ1-5; D is possibly TRBD1 (6 bases). The CDR3 spans 16 residues. V was pared by 3 bases and J by 7 bases, with 19 bases between. Germline CDR1 and CDR2: SNHLY and FYNNEI. Here the CDR3 reads CASSEGTGLSKQPQHF. In DNA, the CDR3 is TGTGCCAGCAGTGAGGGAACAGGGCTATCAAAGCAGCCCCAGCATTTT.

The V call is TRBV7-7, the J call TRBJ2-2; D gene uncertain. CDR3 length: 16 amino acids. Germline CDR1 and CDR2: SSHAT and FNYEAQ (reference sequence). V was clipped by 4 bases and J by 5 bases, with 17 bases between them. The CDR3 sequence is CASSSAALDGTGELFF. The CDR3 nucleotides read TGTGCCAGCAGCTCCGCAGCTTTAGACGGGACCGGGGAGCTGTTTTTT.

This clone was seen a handful of times. The genes are TRBV2 and TRBJ2-7, with TRBD1 identical over 7 bases. V was pared by 3 bases and J by 4 bases, with 9 bases of the junction left unmatched. CDR1 and CDR2 from the germline V gene are SNHLY and FYNNEI. This CDR3 has 15 amino acids. The DNA for the CDR3 is TGTGCCAGCAGTGATCTAACAGGGGAAGGTTACGAGCAGTACTTC. It is translated as CASSDLTGEGYEQYF.

This chain connects TRBV7-8 to TRBJ2-7, with a tentative D call TRBD2 (6 bases). The length of the CDR3 is 15 residues. Germline V gene sequence: CDR1 SGHVS, CDR2 FQNEAQ. Trimming shortened V by 1 base and J by 3 bases, and 13 bases separated the two germline ends. The CDR3 here is CASSLESGVNYEQYF. The CDR3 region has the DNA TGTGCCAGCAGCTTAGAATCGGGGGTTAACTACGAGCAGTACTTC.

This chain links TRBV7-6 with TRBJ1-4, with TRBD1 matching 7 bases. CDR1 is SGHVS and CDR2 is FNYEAQ in the germline V gene. The CDR3 is made up of 18 amino acids. V shed 1 base, J shed 2 bases, and the junction held 10 bases outside the gene matches. The chain's CDR3 is CASSLGARGRRTNEKLFF. The CDR3 DNA follows: TGTGCCAGCAGCTTAGGCGCAAGGGGGCGCAGGACTAATGAAAAACTGTTTTTT.

This chain joins TRBV25-1 and TRBJ2-7; D ambiguous. CDR1 MGHDK and CDR2 SYGVNS come from the germline V gene. The V and J ends lost 4 bases and 3 bases respectively, with 4 bases between them. The CDR3 extends over 11 amino acids. The CDR3 region has the DNA TGTGCCAGCAGTGGAGTCTACGAGCAGTACTTC. This codes for CASSGVYEQYF.

The rearrangement links TRBV4-1 to TRBJ2-2; no reliable D call. This CDR3 is built from 14 residues. Trimming shortened V by 4 bases and J by 8 bases, and 14 bases separated the two germline ends. The V gene's germline CDR1 is MGHRA and CDR2 YSYEKL. The DNA for the CDR3 is TGCGCCAGCAGCCTTACTTCAGGATCGGGGGAGCTGTTTTTT. It yields the protein CASSLTSGSGELFF.